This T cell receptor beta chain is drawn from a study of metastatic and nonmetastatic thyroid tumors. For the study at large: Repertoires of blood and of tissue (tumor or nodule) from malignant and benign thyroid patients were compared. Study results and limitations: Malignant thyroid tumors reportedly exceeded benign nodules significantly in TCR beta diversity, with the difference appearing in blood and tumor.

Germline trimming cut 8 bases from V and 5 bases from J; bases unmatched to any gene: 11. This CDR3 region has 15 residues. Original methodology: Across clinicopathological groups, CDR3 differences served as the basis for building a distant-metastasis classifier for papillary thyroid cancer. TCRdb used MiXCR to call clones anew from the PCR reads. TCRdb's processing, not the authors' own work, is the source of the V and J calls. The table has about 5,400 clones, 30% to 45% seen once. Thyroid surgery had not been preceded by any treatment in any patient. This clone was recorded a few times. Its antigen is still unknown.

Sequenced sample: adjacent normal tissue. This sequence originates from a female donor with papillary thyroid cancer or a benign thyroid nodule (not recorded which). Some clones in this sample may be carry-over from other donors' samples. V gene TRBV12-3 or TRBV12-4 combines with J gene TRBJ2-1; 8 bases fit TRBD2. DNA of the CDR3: TGTGCCAGCGGGGATAGCGGGAATTGGCACAATGAGCAGTTCTTC. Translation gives CASGDSGNWHNEQFF.